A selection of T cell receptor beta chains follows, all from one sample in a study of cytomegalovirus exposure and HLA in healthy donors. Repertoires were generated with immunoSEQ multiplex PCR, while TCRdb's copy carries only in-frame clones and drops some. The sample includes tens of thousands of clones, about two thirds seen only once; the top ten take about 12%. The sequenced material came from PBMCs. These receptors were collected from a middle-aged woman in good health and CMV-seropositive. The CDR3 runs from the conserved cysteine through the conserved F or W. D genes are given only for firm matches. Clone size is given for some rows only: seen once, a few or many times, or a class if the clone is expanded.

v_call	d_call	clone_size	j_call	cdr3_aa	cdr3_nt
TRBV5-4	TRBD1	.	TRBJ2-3	CASSSEDRGVTDTQYF	TGTGCCAGCAGCTCCGAGGACAGGGGAGTGACAGATACGCAGTATTTT
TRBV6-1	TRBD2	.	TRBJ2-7	CASSGRGGPPYEQYF	TGTGCCAGCAGTGGCCGGGGGGGGCCCCCCTACGAGCAGTACTTC
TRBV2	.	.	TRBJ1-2	CASSADPSTGRGYTF	TGTGCCAGCTCGGCCGATCCCTCGACAGGCCGGGGCTACACCTTC
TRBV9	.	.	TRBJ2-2	CASSVGAASTGELFF	TGTGCCAGCAGCGTAGGGGCAGCAAGCACCGGGGAGCTGTTTTTT
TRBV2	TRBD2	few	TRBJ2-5	CASGLAGIGSQETQYF	TGTGCCAGCGGCCTAGCGGGGATTGGGTCCCAAGAGACCCAGTACTTC
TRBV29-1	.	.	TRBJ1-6	CSVGATPDSPLHF	TGCAGCGTCGGCGCGACTCCCGATTCACCCCTCCACTTT
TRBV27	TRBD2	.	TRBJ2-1	CASLPPSAGGRYNEQFF	TGTGCCAGCTTGCCCCCCTCAGCGGGGGGCCGGTACAATGAGCAGTTCTTC
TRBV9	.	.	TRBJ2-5	CASSVEGGGAETQYF	TGTGCCAGCAGCGTAGAAGGAGGGGGGGCGGAGACCCAGTACTTC
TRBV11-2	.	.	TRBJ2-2	CASSSIRGSAGELFF	TGTGCCAGCAGCTCAATTCGAGGATCAGCCGGGGAGCTGTTTTTT
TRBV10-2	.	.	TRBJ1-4	CASSDRGPATNEKLFF	TGCGCCAGCAGTGACAGGGGCCCTGCAACTAATGAAAAACTGTTTTTT
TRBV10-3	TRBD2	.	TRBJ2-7	CAISEASSGGYEQYF	TGTGCCATCAGTGAGGCGTCTAGCGGAGGCTACGAGCAGTACTTC
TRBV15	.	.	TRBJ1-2	CATSTGDENYGYTF	TGTGCCACCAGCACGGGGGATGAGAACTATGGCTACACCTTC
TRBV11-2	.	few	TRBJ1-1	CASSLDRNTEAFF	TGTGCCAGCAGCCTGGACAGAAACACTGAAGCTTTCTTT
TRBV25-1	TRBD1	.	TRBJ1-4	CASPQGAEKLFF	TGTGCCAGTCCTCAGGGGGCTGAAAAACTGTTTTTT
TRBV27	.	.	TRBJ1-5	CASSWVWGVQPQHF	TGTGCCAGCAGTTGGGTATGGGGCGTTCAGCCCCAGCATTTT
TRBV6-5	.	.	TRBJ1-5	CASSERSNQPQHF	TGTGCCAGCAGTGAGAGAAGCAATCAGCCCCAGCATTTT
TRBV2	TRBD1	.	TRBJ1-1	CASRGTGTGSEAFF	TGTGCCAGCAGGGGGACAGGGACAGGATCTGAAGCTTTCTTT
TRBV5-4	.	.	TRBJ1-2	CASSSGTLLYGYTF	TGTGCCAGCAGCTCCGGGACACTACTCTATGGCTACACCTTC
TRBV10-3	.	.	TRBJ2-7	CAISELRGEGYEQYF	TGTGCCATCAGTGAATTGCGGGGAGAGGGGTACGAGCAGTACTTC
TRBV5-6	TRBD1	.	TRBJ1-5	CASSRTGGDQPQHF	TGTGCCAGCAGCAGGACAGGGGGCGATCAGCCCCAGCATTTT
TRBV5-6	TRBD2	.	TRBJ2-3	CASSPGLAGYADTQYF	TGTGCCAGCAGCCCGGGACTAGCGGGGTATGCGGATACGCAGTATTTT
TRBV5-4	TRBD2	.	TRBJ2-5	CASSLPGLEETQYF	TGTGCCAGCAGCTTGCCGGGACTAGAAGAGACCCAGTACTTC
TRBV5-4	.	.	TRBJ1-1	CASSQGQLNTEAFF	TGTGCCAGCAGCCAAGGACAGTTGAACACTGAAGCTTTCTTT
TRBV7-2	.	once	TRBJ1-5	CASSLEGRGPQHF	TGTGCCAGCAGCTTAGAAGGCAGGGGGCCCCAGCATTTT
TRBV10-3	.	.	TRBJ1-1	CAISVGRRNTEAFF	TGTGCCATCAGTGTAGGCAGGCGGAACACTGAAGCTTTCTTT
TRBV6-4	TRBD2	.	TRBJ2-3	CASSPVAGDGTDTQYF	TGTGCCAGCAGCCCTGTGGCGGGGGACGGCACAGATACGCAGTATTTT
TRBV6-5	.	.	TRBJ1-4	CASSDSATNEKLFF	TGTGCCAGCAGTGACAGCGCAACTAATGAAAAACTGTTTTTT
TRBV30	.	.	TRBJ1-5	CAWSPSPNQPQHF	TGTGCCTGGAGCCCATCCCCCAATCAGCCCCAGCATTTT
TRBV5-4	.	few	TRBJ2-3	CASSSEPTDTQYF	TGTGCCAGCAGCTCGGAGCCAACAGATACGCAGTATTTT
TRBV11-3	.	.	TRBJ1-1	CASSSTGRNTEAFF	TGTGCCAGCAGCTCCACAGGGCGGAACACTGAAGCTTTCTTT